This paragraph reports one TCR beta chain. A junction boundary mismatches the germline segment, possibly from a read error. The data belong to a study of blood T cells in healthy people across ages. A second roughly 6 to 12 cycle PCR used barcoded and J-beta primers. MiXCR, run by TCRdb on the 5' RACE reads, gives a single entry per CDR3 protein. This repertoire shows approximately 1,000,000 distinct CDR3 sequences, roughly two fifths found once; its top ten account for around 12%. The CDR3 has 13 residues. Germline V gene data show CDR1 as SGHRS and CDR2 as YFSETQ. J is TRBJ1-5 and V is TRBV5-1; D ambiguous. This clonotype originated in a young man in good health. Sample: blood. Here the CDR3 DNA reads TGTGCCAGCAGTGTGTCCAGCAATCAGCCCCAGCATTTT. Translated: CASSVSSNQPQHF.